Given below is one T cell receptor (beta chain) in context. Its target is unknown. Profiling relied on immunoSEQ multiplex PCR, and the TCRdb table lists in-frame clones only, not all of them. The data show under 140,000 clones, 92% seen once. Germline CDR1 and CDR2: MNHEY and SMNVEV (reference sequence). The CDR3 has 17 residues. The ends lost 2 bases at V and 4 bases at J; junction bases unmatched: 10. This sample is part of a study of T cell responses to AZD1222 COVID-19 vaccine. Study observations and caveats: The span of vaccine-associated CD4 TCRs extended across spike, with dominance at 160-218 and 743-854. Increases in Spike-specific TCR breadth and depth were seen after two AZD1222 doses. The number of AZD1222 recipients seropositive at baseline was only six.

This TCR was recovered from an adult in good health. The J gene is TRBJ2-3, the V gene TRBV27, with TRBD1 matching 9 bases. Sample: peripheral blood, taken on day 0 of AZD1222 vaccination. The CDR3 DNA is TGTGCCAGCAGTTTACGTTGGGACAGGGTAGCCGCAGATACGCAGTATTTT. It is translated as CASSLRWDRVAADTQYF.